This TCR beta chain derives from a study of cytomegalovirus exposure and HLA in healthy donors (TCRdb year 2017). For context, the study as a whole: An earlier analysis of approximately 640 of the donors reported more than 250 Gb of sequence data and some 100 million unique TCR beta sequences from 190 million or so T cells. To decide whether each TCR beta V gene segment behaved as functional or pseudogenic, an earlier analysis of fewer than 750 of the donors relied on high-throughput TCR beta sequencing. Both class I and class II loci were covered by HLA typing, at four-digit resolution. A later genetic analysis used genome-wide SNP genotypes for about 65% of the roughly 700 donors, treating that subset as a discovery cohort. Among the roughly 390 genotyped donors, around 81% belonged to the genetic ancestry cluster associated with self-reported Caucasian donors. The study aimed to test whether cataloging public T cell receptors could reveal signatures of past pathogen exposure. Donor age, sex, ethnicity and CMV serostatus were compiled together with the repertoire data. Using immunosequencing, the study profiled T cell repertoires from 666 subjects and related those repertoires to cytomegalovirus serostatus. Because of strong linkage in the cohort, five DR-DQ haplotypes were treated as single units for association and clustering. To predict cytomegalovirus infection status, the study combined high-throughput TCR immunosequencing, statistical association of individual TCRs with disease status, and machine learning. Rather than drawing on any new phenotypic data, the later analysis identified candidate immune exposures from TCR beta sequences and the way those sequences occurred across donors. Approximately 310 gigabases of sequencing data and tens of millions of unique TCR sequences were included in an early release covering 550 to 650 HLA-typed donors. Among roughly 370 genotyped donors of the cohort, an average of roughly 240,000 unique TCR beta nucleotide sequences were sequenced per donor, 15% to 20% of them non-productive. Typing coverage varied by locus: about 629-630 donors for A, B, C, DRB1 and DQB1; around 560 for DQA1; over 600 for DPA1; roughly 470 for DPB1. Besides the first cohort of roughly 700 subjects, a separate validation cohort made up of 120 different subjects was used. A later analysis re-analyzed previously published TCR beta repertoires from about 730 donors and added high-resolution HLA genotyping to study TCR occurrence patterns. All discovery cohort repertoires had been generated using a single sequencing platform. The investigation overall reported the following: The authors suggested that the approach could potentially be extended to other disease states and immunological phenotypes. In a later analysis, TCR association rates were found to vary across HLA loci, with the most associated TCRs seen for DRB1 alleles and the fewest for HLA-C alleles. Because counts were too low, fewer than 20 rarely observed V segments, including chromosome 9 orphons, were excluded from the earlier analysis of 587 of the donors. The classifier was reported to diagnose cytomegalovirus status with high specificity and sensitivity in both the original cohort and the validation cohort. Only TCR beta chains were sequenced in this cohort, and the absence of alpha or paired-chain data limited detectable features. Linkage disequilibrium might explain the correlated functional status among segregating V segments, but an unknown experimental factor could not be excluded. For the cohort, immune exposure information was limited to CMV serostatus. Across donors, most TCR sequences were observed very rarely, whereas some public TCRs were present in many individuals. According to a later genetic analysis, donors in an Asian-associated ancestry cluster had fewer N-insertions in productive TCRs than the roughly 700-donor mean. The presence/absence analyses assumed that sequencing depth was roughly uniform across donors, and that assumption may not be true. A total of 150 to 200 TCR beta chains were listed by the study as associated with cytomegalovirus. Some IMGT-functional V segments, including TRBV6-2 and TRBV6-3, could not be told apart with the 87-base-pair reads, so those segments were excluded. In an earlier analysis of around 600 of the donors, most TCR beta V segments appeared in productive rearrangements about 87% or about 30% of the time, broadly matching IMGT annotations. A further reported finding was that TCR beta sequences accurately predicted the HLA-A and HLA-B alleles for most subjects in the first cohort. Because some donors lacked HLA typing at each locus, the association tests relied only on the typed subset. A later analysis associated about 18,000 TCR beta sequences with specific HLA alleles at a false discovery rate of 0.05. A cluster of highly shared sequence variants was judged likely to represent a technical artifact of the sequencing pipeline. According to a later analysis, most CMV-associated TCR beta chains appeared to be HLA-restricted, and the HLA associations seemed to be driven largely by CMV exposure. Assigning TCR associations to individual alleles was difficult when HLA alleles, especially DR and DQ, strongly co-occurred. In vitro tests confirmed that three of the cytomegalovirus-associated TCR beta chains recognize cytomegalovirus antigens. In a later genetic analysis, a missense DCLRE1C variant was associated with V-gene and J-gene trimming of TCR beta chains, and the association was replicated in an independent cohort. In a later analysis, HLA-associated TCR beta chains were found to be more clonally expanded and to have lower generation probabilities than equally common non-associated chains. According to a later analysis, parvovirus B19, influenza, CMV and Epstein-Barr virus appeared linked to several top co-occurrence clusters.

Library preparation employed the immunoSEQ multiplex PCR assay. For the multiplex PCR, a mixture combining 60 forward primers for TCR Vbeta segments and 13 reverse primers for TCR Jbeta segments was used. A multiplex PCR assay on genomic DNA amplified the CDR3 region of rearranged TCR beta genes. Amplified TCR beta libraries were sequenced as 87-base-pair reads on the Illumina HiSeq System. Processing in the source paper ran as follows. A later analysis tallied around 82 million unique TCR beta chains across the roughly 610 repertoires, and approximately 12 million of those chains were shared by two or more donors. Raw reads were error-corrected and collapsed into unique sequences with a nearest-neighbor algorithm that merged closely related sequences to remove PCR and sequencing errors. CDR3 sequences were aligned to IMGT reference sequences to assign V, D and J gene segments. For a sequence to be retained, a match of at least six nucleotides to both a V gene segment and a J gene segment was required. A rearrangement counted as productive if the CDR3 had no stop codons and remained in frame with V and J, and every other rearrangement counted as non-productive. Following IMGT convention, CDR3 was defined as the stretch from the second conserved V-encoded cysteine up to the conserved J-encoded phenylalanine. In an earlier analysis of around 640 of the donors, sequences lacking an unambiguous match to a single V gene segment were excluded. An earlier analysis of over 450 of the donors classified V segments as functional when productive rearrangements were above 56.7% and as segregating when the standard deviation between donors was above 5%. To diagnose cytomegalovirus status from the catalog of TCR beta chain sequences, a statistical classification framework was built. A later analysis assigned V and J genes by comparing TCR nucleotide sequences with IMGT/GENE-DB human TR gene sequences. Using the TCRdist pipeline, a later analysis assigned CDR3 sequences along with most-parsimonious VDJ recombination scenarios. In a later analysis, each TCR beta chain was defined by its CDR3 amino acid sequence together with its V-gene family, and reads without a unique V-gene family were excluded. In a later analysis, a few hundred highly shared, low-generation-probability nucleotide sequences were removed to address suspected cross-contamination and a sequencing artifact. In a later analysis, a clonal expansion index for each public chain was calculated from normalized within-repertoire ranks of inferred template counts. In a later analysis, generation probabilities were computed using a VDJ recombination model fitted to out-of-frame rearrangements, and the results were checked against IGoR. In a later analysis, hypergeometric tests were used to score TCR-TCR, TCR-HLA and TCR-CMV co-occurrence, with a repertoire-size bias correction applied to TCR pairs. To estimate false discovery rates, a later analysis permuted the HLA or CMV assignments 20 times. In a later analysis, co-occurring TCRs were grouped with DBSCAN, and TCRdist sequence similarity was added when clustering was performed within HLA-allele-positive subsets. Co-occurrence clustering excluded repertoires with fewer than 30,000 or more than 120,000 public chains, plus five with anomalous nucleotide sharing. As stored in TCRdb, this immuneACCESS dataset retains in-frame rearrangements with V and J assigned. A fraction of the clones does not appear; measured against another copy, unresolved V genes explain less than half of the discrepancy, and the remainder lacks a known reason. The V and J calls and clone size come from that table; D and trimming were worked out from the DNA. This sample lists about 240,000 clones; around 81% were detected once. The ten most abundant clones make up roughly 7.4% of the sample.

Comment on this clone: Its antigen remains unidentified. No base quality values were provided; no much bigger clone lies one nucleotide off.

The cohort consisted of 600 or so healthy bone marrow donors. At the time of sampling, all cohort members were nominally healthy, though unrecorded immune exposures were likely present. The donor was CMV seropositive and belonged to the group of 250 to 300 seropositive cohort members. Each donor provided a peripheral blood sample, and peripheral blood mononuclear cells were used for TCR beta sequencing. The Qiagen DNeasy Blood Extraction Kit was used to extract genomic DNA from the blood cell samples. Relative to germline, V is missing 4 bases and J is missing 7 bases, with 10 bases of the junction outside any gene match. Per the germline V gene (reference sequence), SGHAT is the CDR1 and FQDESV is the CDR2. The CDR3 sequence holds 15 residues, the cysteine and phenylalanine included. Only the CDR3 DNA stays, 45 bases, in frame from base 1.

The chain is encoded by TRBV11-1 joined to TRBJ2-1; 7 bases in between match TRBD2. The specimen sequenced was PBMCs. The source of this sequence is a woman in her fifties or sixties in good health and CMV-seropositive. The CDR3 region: CASSSPTSRGNEQFF. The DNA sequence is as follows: TGTGCCAGCAGCTCGCCGACTAGCAGAGGGAATGAGCAGTTCTTC.